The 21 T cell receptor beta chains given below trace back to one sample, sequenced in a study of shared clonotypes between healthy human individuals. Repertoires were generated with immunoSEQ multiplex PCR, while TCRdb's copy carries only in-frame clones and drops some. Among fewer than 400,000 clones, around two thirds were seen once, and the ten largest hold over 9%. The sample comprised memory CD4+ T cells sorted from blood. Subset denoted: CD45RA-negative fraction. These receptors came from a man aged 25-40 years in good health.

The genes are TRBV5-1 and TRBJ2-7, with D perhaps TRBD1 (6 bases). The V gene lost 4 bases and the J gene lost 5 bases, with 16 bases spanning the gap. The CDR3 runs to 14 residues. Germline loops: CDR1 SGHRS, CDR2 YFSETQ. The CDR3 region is CASSPAKGVDEQYF. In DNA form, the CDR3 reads TGCGCCAGCAGCCCGGCTAAGGGGGTTGACGAGCAGTACTTC.

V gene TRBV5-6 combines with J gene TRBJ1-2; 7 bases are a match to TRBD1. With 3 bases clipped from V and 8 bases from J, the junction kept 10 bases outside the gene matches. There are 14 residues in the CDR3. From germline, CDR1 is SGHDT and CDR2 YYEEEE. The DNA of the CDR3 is TGTGCCAGCAGCTCAATCGACAGGGATTACGGCTACACCTTC. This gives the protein CASSSIDRDYGYTF.

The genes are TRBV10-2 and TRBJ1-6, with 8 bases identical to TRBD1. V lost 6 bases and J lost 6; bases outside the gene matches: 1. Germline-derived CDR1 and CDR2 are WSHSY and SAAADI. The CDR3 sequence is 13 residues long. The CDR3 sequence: CASRQGGNSPLHF. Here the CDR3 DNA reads TGCGCCAGCAGACAGGGGGGTAATTCACCCCTCCACTTT.

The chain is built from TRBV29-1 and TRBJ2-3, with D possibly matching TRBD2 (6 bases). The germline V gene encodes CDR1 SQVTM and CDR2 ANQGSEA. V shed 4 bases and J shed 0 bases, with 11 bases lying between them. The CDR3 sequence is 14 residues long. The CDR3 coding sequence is TGCAGCGTTGTCAGAAGCGGGAGCACAGATACGCAGTATTTT. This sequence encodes CSVVRSGSTDTQYF.

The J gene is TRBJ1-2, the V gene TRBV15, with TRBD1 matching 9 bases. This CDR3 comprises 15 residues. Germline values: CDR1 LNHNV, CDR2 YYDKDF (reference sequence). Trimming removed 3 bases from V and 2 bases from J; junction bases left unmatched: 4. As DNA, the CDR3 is TGTGCCACCAGCAGGGGGGGACAGGGAAACTATGGCTACACCTTC. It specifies CATSRGGQGNYGYTF.

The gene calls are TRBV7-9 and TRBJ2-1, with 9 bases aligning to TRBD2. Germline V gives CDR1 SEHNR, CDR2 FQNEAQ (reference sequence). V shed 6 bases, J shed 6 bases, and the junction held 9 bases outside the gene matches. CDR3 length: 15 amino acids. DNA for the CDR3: TGTGCCAGCAGATATAGCGGGAGTTTTGTCAATGAGCAGTTCTTC. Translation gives CASRYSGSFVNEQFF.

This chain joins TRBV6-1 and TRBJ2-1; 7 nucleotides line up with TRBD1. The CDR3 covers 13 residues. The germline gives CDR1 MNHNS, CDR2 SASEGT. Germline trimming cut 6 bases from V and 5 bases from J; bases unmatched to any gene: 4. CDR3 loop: CASRHTGDNEQFF. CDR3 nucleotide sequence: TGTGCCAGCAGACATACAGGGGACAATGAGCAGTTCTTC.

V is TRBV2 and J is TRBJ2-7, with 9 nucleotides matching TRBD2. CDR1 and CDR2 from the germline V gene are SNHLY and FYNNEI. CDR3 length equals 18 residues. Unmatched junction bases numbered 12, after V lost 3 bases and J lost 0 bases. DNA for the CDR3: TGTGCCAGCAGTGATCCTCGGTCGGCGGGAGGGTCCTCCTACGAGCAGTACTTC. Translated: CASSDPRSAGGSSYEQYF.

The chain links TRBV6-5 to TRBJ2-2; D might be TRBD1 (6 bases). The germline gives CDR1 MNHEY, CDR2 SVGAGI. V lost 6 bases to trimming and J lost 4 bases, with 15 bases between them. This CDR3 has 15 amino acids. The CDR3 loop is CASSPRQVVTGELFF. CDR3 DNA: TGTGCCAGCAGCCCTCGACAGGTAGTCACCGGGGAGCTGTTTTTT.

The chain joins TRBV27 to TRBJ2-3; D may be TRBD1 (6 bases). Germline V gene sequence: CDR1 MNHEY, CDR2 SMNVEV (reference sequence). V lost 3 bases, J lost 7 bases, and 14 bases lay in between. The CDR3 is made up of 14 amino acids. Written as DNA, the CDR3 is TGTGCCAGCAGTTTCGACAGGATCGCACATACGCAGTATTTT. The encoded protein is CASSFDRIAHTQYF.

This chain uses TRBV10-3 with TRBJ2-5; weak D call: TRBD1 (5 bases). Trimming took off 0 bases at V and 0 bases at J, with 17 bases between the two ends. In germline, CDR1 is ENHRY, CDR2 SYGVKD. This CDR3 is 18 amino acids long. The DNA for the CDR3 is TGTGCCATCAGTGAGTCGGTAGGGGCAGGCTCGTACCAAGAGACCCAGTACTTC. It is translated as CAISESVGAGSYQETQYF.

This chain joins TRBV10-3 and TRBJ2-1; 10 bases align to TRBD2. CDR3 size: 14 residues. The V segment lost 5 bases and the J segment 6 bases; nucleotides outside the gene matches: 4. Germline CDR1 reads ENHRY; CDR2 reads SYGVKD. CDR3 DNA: TGTGCCATCAGTAGCGGGAGGGCCTCCAATGAGCAGTTCTTC. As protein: CAISSGRASNEQFF.

This CDR3 is CASSRDPSYEQYF. The CDR3 DNA sequence: TGTGCCAGCTCACGGGACCCCAGCTACGAGCAGTACTTC. The chain carries TRBV18 and TRBJ2-7, with D perhaps TRBD1 or TRBD2 (5 bases each). Germline loops: CDR1 KGHSH, CDR2 LQKENI. Trimming removed 4 bases at V and 3 bases at J, with 10 bases between. This CDR3 has 13 amino acids. The full variable domain, with the rest looked up from reference TRBV18 and TRBJ2-7, is NAGVMQNPRHLVRRRGQEARLRCSPMKGHSHVYWYRQLPEEGLKFMVYLQKENIIDESGMPKERFSAEFPKEGPSILRIQQVVRGDSAAYFCASSRDPSYEQYFGPGTRLTVT.

The CDR3, as DNA: TGTGCCAGCAGCTTGGGGGGACAGACCACCGGGGAGCTGTTTTTT. The encoded protein is CASSLGGQTTGELFF. The chain has TRBV5-4 and TRBJ2-2; 7 bases agree with TRBD1. The germline CDR1 and CDR2 sequences are SGHNT and YYREEE (reference sequence). V lost 0 bases and J lost 4; bases outside the gene matches: 3. This CDR3 contains 15 residues. Based on the CDR3 plus reference TRBV5-4 and TRBJ2-2, the full variable domain is ETGVTQSPTHLIKTRGQQVTLRCSSQSGHNTVSWYQQALGQGPQFIFQYYREEENGRGNFPPRFSGLQFPNYSSELNVNALELDDSALYLCASSLGGQTTGELFFGEGSRLTVL.

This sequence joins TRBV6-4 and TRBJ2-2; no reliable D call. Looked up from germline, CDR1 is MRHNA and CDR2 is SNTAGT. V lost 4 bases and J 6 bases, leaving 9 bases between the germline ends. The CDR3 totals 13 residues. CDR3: CASSAGWAGELFF. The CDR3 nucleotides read TGTGCCAGCAGTGCCGGTTGGGCCGGGGAGCTGTTTTTT.

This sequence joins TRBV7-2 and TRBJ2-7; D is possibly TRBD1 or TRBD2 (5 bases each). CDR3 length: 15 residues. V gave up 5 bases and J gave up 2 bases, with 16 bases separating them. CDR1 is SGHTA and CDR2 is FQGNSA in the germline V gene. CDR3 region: CASSRKWDQTYEQYF. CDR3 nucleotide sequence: TGTGCCAGCAGCCGAAAATGGGACCAAACCTACGAGCAGTACTTC.

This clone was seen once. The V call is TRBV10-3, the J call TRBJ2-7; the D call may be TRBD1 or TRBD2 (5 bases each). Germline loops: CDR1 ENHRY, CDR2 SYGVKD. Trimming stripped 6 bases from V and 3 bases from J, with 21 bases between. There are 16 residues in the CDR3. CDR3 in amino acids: CAISSTRTLLNYEQYF. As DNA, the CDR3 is TGTGCCATCAGCTCTACTAGGACACTACTGAACTACGAGCAGTACTTC.

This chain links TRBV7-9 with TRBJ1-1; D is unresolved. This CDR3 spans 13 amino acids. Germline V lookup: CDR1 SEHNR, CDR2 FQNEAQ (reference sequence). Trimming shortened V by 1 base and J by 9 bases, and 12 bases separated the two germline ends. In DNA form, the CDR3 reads TGTGCCAGCAGCTTAGGAGGAGTCGGGAAAGCTTTCTTT. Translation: CASSLGGVGKAFF.

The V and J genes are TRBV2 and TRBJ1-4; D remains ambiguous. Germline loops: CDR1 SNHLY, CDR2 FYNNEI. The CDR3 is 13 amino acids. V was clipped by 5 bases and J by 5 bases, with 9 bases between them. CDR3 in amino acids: CASSRAGNEKLFF. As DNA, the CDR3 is TGTGCCAGCAGTCGTGCGGGGAATGAAAAACTGTTTTTT.

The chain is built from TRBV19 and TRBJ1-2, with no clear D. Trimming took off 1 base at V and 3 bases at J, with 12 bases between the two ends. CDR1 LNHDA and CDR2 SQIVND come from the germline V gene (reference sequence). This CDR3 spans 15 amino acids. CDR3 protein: CASSIARGVHYGYTF. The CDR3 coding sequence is TGTGCCAGTAGTATAGCCCGCGGGGTTCACTATGGCTACACCTTC.

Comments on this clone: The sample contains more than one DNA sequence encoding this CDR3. The CDR3 DNA sequence: TGTGCCAGCAGTGACAGCGGGAGGGCCACAGATACGCAGTATTTT. Encoded protein: CASSDSGRATDTQYF. The rearrangement links TRBV6-4 to TRBJ2-3, with 10 positions matching TRBD2. The germline CDR1 and CDR2 sequences are MRHNA and SNTAGT. V lost 2 bases to trimming and J lost 2 bases; unmatched junction nucleotides: 1. This CDR3 region has 15 residues.